The next 11 T cell receptor beta chains were all read from a single sample in a study of blood T cells in healthy people across ages. Sample-barcoded 5' priming and a J-beta primer mix drove a second PCR of about 6 to 11 cycles. TCRdb recomputed calls from the 5' RACE reads with MiXCR, one row per CDR3 protein. The sample comprises approximately 810,000 distinct CDR3 sequences, under 35% of which are singletons, and 17% rests with the top ten. Sequenced sample: blood. All receptors derive from a woman of 80 years or more in good health.

V is TRBV2 and J is TRBJ2-5; 8 nucleotides align to TRBD2. The CDR3 consists of 14 residues. The germline CDR1 and CDR2 sequences are SNHLY and FYNNEI. The V and J ends lost 4 bases and 5 bases, in that order; junction bases with no gene match: 6. CDR3 nucleotide sequence: TGTGCCAGCAGTGCCGGGACTAGATTTGAGACCCAGTACTTC. Translation: CASSAGTRFETQYF.

This sequence joins TRBV6-5 and TRBJ2-1, with 7 bases lining up with TRBD1. The CDR3 totals 18 residues. V shed 0 bases and J 6 bases; nucleotides not matched to a gene: 14. Germline CDR1 MNHEY, CDR2 SVGAGI. The CDR3 reads CASSYSINRGFRGNEQFF. The CDR3 DNA reads as TGTGCCAGCAGTTACTCAATTAACAGGGGTTTCCGCGGCAATGAGCAGTTCTTC.

This clonotype was observed a few times. A much more abundant neighbour one base away suggests this may be a read error. The chain links TRBV20-1 to TRBJ2-7, with TRBD2 matching 11 bases. From germline, CDR1 is DFQATT and CDR2 SNEGSKA (reference sequence). The V segment lost 0 bases and the J segment 7 bases; nucleotides outside the gene matches: 20. The CDR3 runs 19 residues. The CDR3, as DNA: TGCAGTGCTAGAGATTTTTCTAGCGGGGGGCCGAGCTCCTACAATGAGCAGTACTTC. Translating it yields CSARDFSSGGPSSYNEQYF.

As concerns this clonotype: The junction and the germline gene differ at one end; a read error may be behind it. The chain uses TRBV5-6 and TRBJ2-1, with 7 bases lining up with TRBD1. CDR3 size: 16 residues. CDR1 SGHDT and CDR2 YYEEEE come from the germline V gene. CDR3 nucleotides: TGTGCCAACAGCCCAAGACAGGGAAGGGCTTACAATGAGCAGTTCTTC. Translation gives CANSPRQGRAYNEQFF.

This clonotype was seen only once. Being one base from a much bigger clone, this may be a read error. This rearrangement joins TRBV10-3 to TRBJ1-1; 7 bases align to TRBD1. J was trimmed by 3 bases and V by 6 bases; bases with no gene match: 7. The CDR3 is made up of 14 amino acids. Germline values: CDR1 ENHRY, CDR2 SYGVKD. CDR3 region: CAIRERGQYTEAFF. The CDR3 DNA sequence: TGTGCCATCAGGGAGAGGGGACAGTACACTGAAGCTTTCTTT.

The chain combines TRBV7-9 with TRBJ1-6; 10 nucleotides match TRBD1. Germline CDR1 SEHNR, CDR2 FQNEAQ (reference sequence). The CDR3 spans 18 residues. The J segment lost 8 bases and the V segment lost 2 bases, leaving 12 bases of the junction unmatched. CDR3 coding DNA: TGTGCCAGCAGCTTAACCGTCTTTACCGGGACAGGGGATTCACCCCTCCACTTT. Translating it yields CASSLTVFTGTGDSPLHF. The complete variable domain, with remaining parts taken from reference TRBV7-9 and TRBJ1-6, reads DTGVSQNPRHKITKRGQNVTFRCDPISEHNRLYWYRQTLGQGPEFLTYFQNEAQLEKSRLLSDRFSAERPKGSFSTLEIQRTEQGDSAMYLCASSLTVFTGTGDSPLHFGNGTRLTVT.

In this sample, this clonotype turned up a few times. This chain connects TRBV6-2 or TRBV6-3 to TRBJ2-7, with 7 positions matching TRBD2. After removal of 0 bases from V and 0 bases from J, the junction contained 5 bases not matched to a gene. The CDR3 runs to 16 residues. The germline gives CDR1 MNHEY, CDR2 SVGEGT. The CDR3 nucleotides are TGTGCCAGCAGTTACTCGTTACAGCGGGGCTCCTACGAGCAGTACTTC. Translation: CASSYSLQRGSYEQYF.

This clonotype was seen repeatedly, ten times or more. The rearrangement uses TRBV5-1 and TRBJ2-5, with 9 positions matching TRBD1. The CDR3 runs 15 residues. The trim removed 4 bases at V and 3 bases at J, leaving 7 bases unmatched. Germline CDR1 reads SGHRS; CDR2 reads YFSETQ. CDR3 nucleotides: TGCGCCAGCAGCGTCGGCGGGACAGGGAAAGAGACCCAGTACTTC. Protein product: CASSVGGTGKETQYF.

This chain connects TRBV18 to TRBJ1-1; 12 bases match TRBD1. Germline-derived CDR1 and CDR2 are KGHSH and LQKENI. This CDR3 is 19 amino acids long. Losses at the gene ends were 4 bases for V and 8 bases for J; bases not matched to a gene: 20. CDR3 in DNA: TGTGCCAGCTCACGTTCCCCAGGGACCGGGACAGGGGGCACTGGCGAAGCTTTCTTT. This translates into CASSRSPGTGTGGTGEAFF.

This clonotype was recorded at least ten times. The V call is TRBV20-1, the J call TRBJ1-2; D is unresolved. The CDR3 spans 10 residues. Trimming cost V 5 bases and J 7 bases, with 8 bases left between them. Germline V gene data show CDR1 as DFQATT and CDR2 as SNEGSKA (reference sequence). The DNA for the CDR3 is TGCAGTGCTTTTCGTAGTGGCTACACCTTC. Translating gives CSAFRSGYTF.

In regard to this clonotype: A clone one base away is much larger, so this may be a read error. The chain employs TRBV7-8 and TRBJ2-5, with TRBD2 matching over 9 bases. Germline values: CDR1 SGHVS, CDR2 FQNEAQ. CDR3 length equals 16 residues. CDR3 DNA: TGTGCCAGCAGCTTAAGGGTAGCGGGGGACCAAGAGGCCCAGTACTTC. Protein: CASSLRVAGDQEAQYF.